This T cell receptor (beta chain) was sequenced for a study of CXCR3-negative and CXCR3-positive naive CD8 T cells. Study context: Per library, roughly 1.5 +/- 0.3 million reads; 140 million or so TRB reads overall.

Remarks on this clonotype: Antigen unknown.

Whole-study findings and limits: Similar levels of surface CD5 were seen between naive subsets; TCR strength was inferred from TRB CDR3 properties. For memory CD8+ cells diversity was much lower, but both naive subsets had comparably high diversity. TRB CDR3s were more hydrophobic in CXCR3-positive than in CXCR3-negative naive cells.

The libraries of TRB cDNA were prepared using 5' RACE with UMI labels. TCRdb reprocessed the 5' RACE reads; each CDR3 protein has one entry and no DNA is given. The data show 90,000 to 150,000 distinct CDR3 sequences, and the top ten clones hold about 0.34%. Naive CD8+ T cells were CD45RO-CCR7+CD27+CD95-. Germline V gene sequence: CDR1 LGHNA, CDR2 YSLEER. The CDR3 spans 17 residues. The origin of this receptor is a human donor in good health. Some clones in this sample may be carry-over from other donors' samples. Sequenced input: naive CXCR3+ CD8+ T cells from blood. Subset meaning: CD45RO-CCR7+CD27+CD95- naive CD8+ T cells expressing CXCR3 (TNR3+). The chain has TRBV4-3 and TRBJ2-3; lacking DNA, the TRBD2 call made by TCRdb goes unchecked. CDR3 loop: CASSQDVTSGVRDTQYF.